These 31 T cell receptor beta chains were sequenced from one sample in a study of cytomegalovirus exposure and HLA in healthy donors. PCR was performed using 60 Vbeta and 13 Jbeta primers. Produced via immunoSEQ multiplex PCR; TCRdb's table is partial and in-frame only. This table lists roughly 53,000 clones. Input material: PBMCs. These receptors were taken from a man between 18 and 29 years old in good health and CMV-seropositive.

V and J are TRBV9 and TRBJ1-5; 11 bases fit TRBD1. The CDR3 is 15 amino acids. Germline trimming cut 3 bases from V and 6 bases from J; bases unmatched to any gene: 5. The germline CDR1 and CDR2 sequences are SGDLS and YYNGEE. The CDR3 DNA is TGTGCCAGCAGCGCCGGGACAGGGGGTCCTCAGCCCCAGCATTTT. Encoded protein: CASSAGTGGPQPQHF.

The chain couples TRBV7-6 to TRBJ2-7; 9 nucleotides agree with TRBD2. CDR3 length: 15 amino acids. CDR1 and CDR2 (germline): SGHVS, FNYEAQ. The ends lost 4 bases at V and 5 bases at J; junction bases unmatched: 9. The DNA of the CDR3 is TGTGCCAGCAGCTCGTATAGCGGGAGTAGCGACGAGCAGTACTTC. This translates into CASSSYSGSSDEQYF.

The chain employs TRBV27 and TRBJ2-1; TRBD2 matches at 15 bases. Germline V gene data show CDR1 as MNHEY and CDR2 as SMNVEV (reference sequence). With 5 bases clipped from V and 9 bases from J, the junction kept 8 bases outside the gene matches. CDR3 length: 16 amino acids. The CDR3 loop reads CASSPGLAGGPREQFF. DNA for the CDR3: TGTGCCAGCAGTCCTGGACTAGCGGGAGGGCCACGTGAGCAGTTCTTC.

This sequence joins TRBV19 and TRBJ2-7; 13 bases align to TRBD2. Losses at the gene ends were 6 bases for V and 0 bases for J; bases not matched to a gene: 5. Germline assignment: CDR1 LNHDA and CDR2 SQIVND (reference sequence). The CDR3 loop spans 16 amino acids. As DNA, the CDR3 is TGTGCCAGTAGAGGGACTAGCGGGATTTCCTCCTACGAGCAGTACTTC. As protein: CASRGTSGISSYEQYF. Looking up the rest from reference TRBV19 and TRBJ2-7 gives the full variable domain: DGGITQSPKYLFRKEGQNVTLSCEQNLNHDAMYWYRQDPGQGLRLIYYSQIVNDFQKGDIAEGYSVSREKKESFPLTVTSAQKNPTAFYLCASRGTSGISSYEQYFGPGTRLTVT.

The chain is built from TRBV6-5 and TRBJ1-2, with a tentative D call TRBD1 (6 bases). Germline V gene data show CDR1 as MNHEY and CDR2 as SVGAGI. V gave up 0 bases and J gave up 1 base, with 9 bases separating them. The CDR3 consists of 15 residues. The CDR3, as DNA: TGTGCCAGCAGTTACTCGCCGGACAGTAACTATGGCTACACCTTC. This codes for CASSYSPDSNYGYTF.

The chain carries TRBV4-1 and TRBJ1-2; 8 bases are shared with TRBD1. The trim removed 3 bases at V and 8 bases at J, leaving 5 bases unmatched. CDR3 length equals 13 residues. CDR1 and CDR2 from the germline V gene are MGHRA and YSYEKL. The CDR3 reads CASSQTGAQGYTF. In DNA form, the CDR3 reads TGCGCCAGCAGCCAGACAGGGGCGCAAGGCTACACCTTC.

The chain uses TRBV7-9 and TRBJ2-1; 7 nucleotides agree with TRBD1. Germline V gene lookup returns CDR1 SEHNR and CDR2 FQNEAQ (reference sequence). V dropped 5 bases and J dropped 2; count of bases not matched to a gene: 6. This CDR3 region has 15 residues. In DNA, the CDR3 is TGTGCCAGCAGCCACTGGGACAGAACCTACAATGAGCAGTTCTTC. Its protein is CASSHWDRTYNEQFF.

This clone is labeled medium-sized (0.01 to 0.1%) based on frequency. V usage is TRBV14 and J usage is TRBJ1-1; no clear D gene. V lost 0 bases and J 5 bases, leaving 13 bases between the germline ends. The CDR3 loop spans 15 amino acids. Germline V gene lookup returns CDR1 SGHDN and CDR2 FVKESK. The CDR3 DNA reads TGTGCCAGCAGCCAAGATCGAGGAGGGAGGACTGAAGCTTTCTTT. Residues: CASSQDRGGRTEAFF.

The chain is built from TRBV18 and TRBJ2-5, with TRBD2 identical over 11 bases. With the DNA end fitting TRBJ2-7 better, the J assignment may be wrong. This CDR3 spans 18 amino acids. The germline V gene encodes CDR1 KGHSH and CDR2 LQKENI. The CDR3 protein is CASSPPSGRPLSSYEQYF. DNA of the CDR3: TGTGCCAGCTCACCTCCTAGCGGGAGGCCGCTGTCCTCCTACGAGCAGTACTTC.

This chain uses TRBV28 with TRBJ1-2, with TRBD1 matching over 9 bases. V lost 5 bases and J lost 4; bases outside the gene matches: 8. This CDR3 contains 15 residues. Germline-derived CDR1 and CDR2 are MDHEN and SYDVKM. The chain's CDR3 is CASSPPGQGTYGYTF. The DNA of the CDR3 is TGTGCCAGCAGTCCACCGGGACAGGGAACCTATGGCTACACCTTC.

This chain connects TRBV7-9 to TRBJ2-2, with 8 bases identical to TRBD1. Per the germline V gene, CDR1 is SEHNR and CDR2 is FQNEAQ (reference sequence). The CDR3 totals 16 residues. Trimming cost V 0 bases and J 6 bases; bases outside gene matches: 6. In nucleotides, the CDR3 is TGTGCCAGCAGCTTAGCCCCGGGACAGGAGTCCGGGGAGCTGTTTTTT. Protein product: CASSLAPGQESGELFF.

This rearrangement joins TRBV5-1 to TRBJ1-1; D ambiguous. V lost 2 bases to trimming and J lost 0 bases, with 14 bases between them. CDR3 size: 16 residues. Germline-derived CDR1 and CDR2 are SGHRS and YFSETQ. DNA of the CDR3: TGCGCCAGCAGCTTATATACGGAGGGTTTGAACACTGAAGCTTTCTTT. This sequence encodes CASSLYTEGLNTEAFF. The complete variable domain, with remaining parts taken from reference TRBV5-1 and TRBJ1-1, reads KAGVTQTPRYLIKTRGQQVTLSCSPISGHRSVSWYQQTPGQGLQFLFEYFSETQRNKGNFPGRFSGRQFSNSRSEMNVSTLELGDSALYLCASSLYTEGLNTEAFFGQGTRLTVV.

The CDR3 loop is CASSLTDSGNTIYF. For the CDR3, the DNA is TGTGCCAGCAGTCTTACAGATTCTGGAAACACCATATATTTT. This chain joins TRBV6-1 and TRBJ1-3; D not certain. The CDR3 contains 14 residues. V lost 5 bases to trimming and J lost 1 base, with 9 bases between them. Germline V gene sequence: CDR1 MNHNS, CDR2 SASEGT.

This chain links TRBV15 with TRBJ2-5; 8 nucleotides line up with TRBD2. The CDR3 length is 14 residues. V was clipped by 8 bases and J by 3 bases; unmatched bases: 8. Germline CDR1 LNHNV, CDR2 YYDKDF (reference sequence). The CDR3 coding sequence is TGTGCCACCGGAGCGGGAGAGATGGAAGAGACCCAGTACTTC. Its protein product is CATGAGEMEETQYF.

The V gene is TRBV4-1, the J gene TRBJ2-7; D perhaps matches TRBD2 (5 bases). Germline loops: CDR1 MGHRA, CDR2 YSYEKL. CDR3 length: 16 residues. Trimming pared 5 bases from V and 4 bases from J, leaving 21 bases between. The CDR3: CASSSRHVFEGYEQYF. CDR3 in DNA: TGCGCCAGCAGCTCCCGACACGTATTCGAGGGATACGAGCAGTACTTC.

This rearrangement joins TRBV5-1 to TRBJ1-5; a possible D gene is TRBD1 (5 bases). Germline V gene lookup returns CDR1 SGHRS and CDR2 YFSETQ. V dropped 2 bases and J dropped 5 bases, with 14 bases sitting between them. This CDR3 has 15 amino acids. Written as DNA, the CDR3 is TGCGCCAGCAGCTTATTCGCAGGGCCGGATCAGCCCCAGCATTTT. It encodes CASSLFAGPDQPQHF.

Written as DNA, the CDR3 is TGCGCCAGCAGCTTGGTACGGACAGGGTCGTACTATGGCTACACCTTC. Protein product: CASSLVRTGSYYGYTF. The rearrangement links TRBV5-1 to TRBJ1-2; TRBD1 matches 8 bases. Germline loops: CDR1 SGHRS, CDR2 YFSETQ. This CDR3 has 16 amino acids. V gave up 0 bases and J gave up 3 bases; unmatched junction bases: 7.

The CDR3 DNA is TGTGCCAGCAGCCCCATGTGGAGCGGAGCCGCCAAAGCTTTCTTT. It specifies CASSPMWSGAAKAFF. This rearrangement joins TRBV9 to TRBJ1-1; D gene ambiguous. Trimming removed 4 bases at V and 9 bases at J, with 22 bases between. The CDR3 is 15 amino acids. Germline values: CDR1 SGDLS, CDR2 YYNGEE.

The rearrangement links TRBV27 to TRBJ1-1, with 7 bases lining up with TRBD1. V dropped 4 bases and J dropped 10; count of bases not matched to a gene: 9. CDR3 length equals 13 residues. Germline V lookup: CDR1 MNHEY, CDR2 SMNVEV (reference sequence). The CDR3: CASSWGQKGLAFF. The CDR3 region has the DNA TGTGCCAGCAGTTGGGGACAGAAGGGATTAGCTTTCTTT.

V gene TRBV18 combines with J gene TRBJ2-3; 14 bases are a match to TRBD2. The CDR3 is 16 residues long. The germline V gene has CDR1 KGHSH and CDR2 LQKENI. V was clipped by 4 bases and J by 1 base; unmatched bases: 1. CDR3 nucleotides: TGTGCCAGCTCACGACTAGCGGGAGGGGGCACAGATACGCAGTATTTT. Residues: CASSRLAGGGTDTQYF.

The chain carries TRBV18 and TRBJ2-7; D uncertain. V lost 6 bases and J lost 4, with 13 bases in between. CDR1 KGHSH and CDR2 LQKENI come from the germline V gene. The CDR3 runs to 13 residues. This chain's CDR3 is CASSSSVTYEQYF. DNA of the CDR3: TGTGCCAGCTCGTCGTCCGTTACATACGAGCAGTACTTC. Full variable domain (missing parts from reference TRBV18 and TRBJ2-7): NAGVMQNPRHLVRRRGQEARLRCSPMKGHSHVYWYRQLPEEGLKFMVYLQKENIIDESGMPKERFSAEFPKEGPSILRIQQVVRGDSAAYFCASSSSVTYEQYFGPGTRLTVT.

This chain links TRBV30 with TRBJ1-4; 8 nucleotides align to TRBD1. Trimming at V came to 0 bases and at J to 3 bases, leaving 9 bases not matched to a gene. Per the germline V gene, CDR1 is GTSNPN and CDR2 is SVGIG (reference sequence). The CDR3 is 17 residues long. The CDR3 DNA reads TGTGCCTGGAGTGTTACCGGACAGGGTGGACCTAATGAAAAACTGTTTTTT. Translated: CAWSVTGQGGPNEKLFF.

The chain is built from TRBV11-1 and TRBJ2-5, with D possibly being TRBD1 (5 bases). Between the trimmed V and J ends, which lost 3 bases and 0 bases, there was a span of 14 bases. Germline values: CDR1 SGHAT, CDR2 FQDESV (reference sequence). This CDR3 has 16 residues. The CDR3 is CASSFGAAFYQETQYF. DNA of the CDR3: TGTGCCAGCAGCTTTGGGGCGGCGTTTTACCAAGAGACCCAGTACTTC.

The chain is built from TRBV7-6 and TRBJ2-5; TRBD1 matches at 9 bases. Matching the DNA end better, TRBJ2-7 makes the J call doubtful. The CDR3 extends over 14 amino acids. Germline V gene lookup returns CDR1 SGHVS and CDR2 FNYEAQ. CDR3 nucleotide sequence: TGTGCCAGCAGCTTAGGGGGACAGGGCTACGAGCAGTACTTC. Its protein is CASSLGGQGYEQYF.

This chain connects TRBV6-6 to TRBJ1-1; D not certain. Germline CDR1 MNHNY, CDR2 SVGAGI (reference sequence). Trimming left V 4 bases short and J 3 bases short, with 12 bases between. The CDR3 runs to 14 residues. In DNA, the CDR3 is TGTGCCAGCAGTTCCCACCTTCGGGACACTGAAGCTTTCTTT. Its translation: CASSSHLRDTEAFF.

The chain links TRBV6-5 to TRBJ1-3; 9 nucleotides match TRBD1. The ends lost 4 bases at V and 5 bases at J; junction bases unmatched: 9. This CDR3 has 16 residues. Per germline, CDR1 MNHEY and CDR2 SVGAGI. The CDR3 DNA reads as TGTGCCAGCAGTTCGGTTGACAGGGGGGTGCGAAACACCATATATTTT. This gives the protein CASSSVDRGVRNTIYF.

This rearrangement joins TRBV27 to TRBJ2-5; 9 bases align to TRBD1. The DNA end favors TRBJ2-7, so the J call may be wrong. The CDR3 length is 15 residues. CDR1 is MNHEY, CDR2 SMNVEV, per germline (reference sequence). The CDR3: CASSSRNRGLDEQYF. The CDR3 nucleotides read TGTGCCAGCAGTTCTCGAAACAGGGGGCTCGACGAGCAGTACTTC.

CDR3 DNA: TGTGCTGAGGAGAGAGCGAACACCGGGGAGCTGTTTTTT. This codes for CAEERANTGELFF. The J gene is TRBJ2-2, the V gene TRBV6-6; no clear D. The CDR3 runs 13 residues. The germline V gene encodes CDR1 MNHNY and CDR2 SVGAGI (reference sequence).

The J gene is TRBJ1-1, the V gene TRBV10-3, with unresolved D. CDR1 is ENHRY, CDR2 SYGVKD, per germline. The ends were cut back, 4 bases at V and 5 bases at J, with 11 bases in the middle. CDR3 size: 13 residues. The CDR3 region has the DNA TGTGCCATCAGTGCCGCAGGAGGAACTGAAGCTTTCTTT. It translates to CAISAAGGTEAFF.

The chain employs TRBV27 and TRBJ2-5; 8 positions agree with TRBD2. V gave up 4 bases and J gave up 4 bases; unmatched junction bases: 11. The V gene's germline CDR1 is MNHEY and CDR2 SMNVEV (reference sequence). CDR3 length: 16 amino acids. The CDR3 sequence is CASSSGTSRSAETQYF. The CDR3 region has the DNA TGTGCCAGCAGTTCCGGGACTAGTAGATCGGCAGAGACCCAGTACTTC.

The J gene is TRBJ2-1, the V gene TRBV29-1, with a possible D match to TRBD2 (6 bases). V lost 2 bases and J 5 bases, leaving 10 bases between the germline ends. The CDR3 is 13 residues long. Germline V gene lookup returns CDR1 SQVTM and CDR2 ANQGSEA. The CDR3 DNA is TGCAGCGTTGAAAAACTAGCCAACAATGAGCAGTTCTTC. As protein: CSVEKLANNEQFF.